What follows are 6 T cell receptor beta chains derived from one specimen sequenced in a study of T cell responses to AZD1222 COVID-19 vaccine (dated by TCRdb to the early 2020s). Library generation was performed with the immunoSEQ multiplex PCR assay. TCRdb took this table from immuneACCESS and kept in-frame rearrangements with V and J called. Such tables lack part of the clones; where checked against another copy, unresolved V genes explain under half of the gap, and the rest is unexplained. Recorded for this sample are approximately 100,000 clones; roughly 87% of them occurred a single time. Clones ranked in the top ten supply approximately 8% of the sample. The intended sense of this specimen's time point label: about 28 days (+/-7) after the second vaccine dose. This specimen was peripheral blood, taken 28 days after the second AZD1222 dose. Every receptor here comes from an adult who received the AZD1222 COVID-19 vaccine.

The sample holds one count of this clone. Other DNA sequences in the same sample also yield this CDR3. The chain employs TRBV11-2 and TRBJ2-7, with D hard to call. Germline V gives CDR1 SGHAT, CDR2 FQNNGV. V was shortened by 2 bases and J by 4 bases, with 0 bases between the two germline ends. The CDR3 is made up of 10 amino acids. The DNA of the CDR3 is TGTGCCAGCAGCTTATACGAGCAGTACTTC. It encodes CASSLYEQYF.

This chain links TRBV4-2 with TRBJ2-3; D is uncertain. The CDR3 extends over 15 amino acids. Germline loops: CDR1 LGHNA, CDR2 YNFKEQ. Between the trimmed V and J ends, which lost 0 bases and 0 bases, there was a span of 7 bases. The CDR3 DNA sequence: TGTGCCAGCAGCCAAGATCTGCCCAGCACAGATACGCAGTATTTT. Protein sequence: CASSQDLPSTDTQYF.

The rearrangement uses TRBV5-1 and TRBJ1-1; D may be TRBD1 (6 bases). V was cut by 1 base and J by 0 bases, with 7 bases left in between. The CDR3 is made up of 14 amino acids. The germline V gene has CDR1 SGHRS and CDR2 YFSETQ. In DNA form, the CDR3 reads TGCGCCAGCAGCTTGTGGGACATGAACACTGAAGCTTTCTTT. Protein product: CASSLWDMNTEAFF. Full variable domain (missing parts from reference TRBV5-1 and TRBJ1-1): KAGVTQTPRYLIKTRGQQVTLSCSPISGHRSVSWYQQTPGQGLQFLFEYFSETQRNKGNFPGRFSGRQFSNSRSEMNVSTLELGDSALYLCASSLWDMNTEAFFGQGTRLTVV.

The chain recombines TRBV5-5 with TRBJ2-7; 8 bases fit TRBD2. The CDR3 contains 15 residues. Trimming cost V 4 bases and J 0 bases; bases outside gene matches: 6. Germline CDR1 reads SGHKS; CDR2 reads YYEKEE (reference sequence). The CDR3 here is CASSVISGGSYEQYF. CDR3 in DNA: TGTGCCAGCAGCGTAATAAGCGGGGGCTCCTACGAGCAGTACTTC.

V is TRBV5-1 and J is TRBJ2-2, with 7 positions matching TRBD1. This CDR3 contains 15 residues. Germline CDR1 and CDR2: SGHRS and YFSETQ. Germline trimming cut 6 bases from V and 7 bases from J; bases unmatched to any gene: 12. The DNA for the CDR3 is TGCGCCAGCAACCGGGACAGTCCGATAGGCGGGGAGCTGTTTTTT. Its translation is CASNRDSPIGGELFF.

This sequence joins TRBV10-3 and TRBJ2-3, with D hard to call. Trimming removed 6 bases from V and 0 bases from J, with 16 bases in between. The CDR3 runs to 16 residues. From germline, CDR1 is ENHRY and CDR2 SYGVKD. CDR3 loop: CAIRDDTIISTDTQYF. DNA for the CDR3: TGTGCCATCAGAGATGACACAATTATTAGCACAGATACGCAGTATTTT.